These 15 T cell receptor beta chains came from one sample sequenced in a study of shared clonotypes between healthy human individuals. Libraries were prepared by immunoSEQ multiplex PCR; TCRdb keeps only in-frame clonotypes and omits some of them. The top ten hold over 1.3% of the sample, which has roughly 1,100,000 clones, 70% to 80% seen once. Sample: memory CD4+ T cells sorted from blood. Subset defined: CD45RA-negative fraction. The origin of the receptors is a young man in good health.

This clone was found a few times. CDR3 sequence (DNA): TGCGCCAGCAGCTCTGGACAGGGCGTCTATGGCTACACCTTC. Encoded protein: CASSSGQGVYGYTF. This chain uses TRBV5-1 with TRBJ1-2; 8 bases are a match to TRBD1. This CDR3 has 14 residues. Losses at the gene ends were 3 bases for V and 4 bases for J; bases not matched to a gene: 5. CDR1 and CDR2 (germline): SGHRS, YFSETQ.

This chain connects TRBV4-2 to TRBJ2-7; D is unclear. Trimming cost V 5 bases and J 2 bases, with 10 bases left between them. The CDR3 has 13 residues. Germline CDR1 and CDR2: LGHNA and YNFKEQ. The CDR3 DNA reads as TGTGCCAGCAGCATAAACAGTGCCTACGAGCAGTACTTC. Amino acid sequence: CASSINSAYEQYF.

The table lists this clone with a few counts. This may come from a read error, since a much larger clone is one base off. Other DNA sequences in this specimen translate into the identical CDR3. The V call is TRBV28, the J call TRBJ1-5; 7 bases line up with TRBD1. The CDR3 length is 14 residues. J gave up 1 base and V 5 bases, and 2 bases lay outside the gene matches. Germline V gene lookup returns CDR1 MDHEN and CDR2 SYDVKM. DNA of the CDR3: TGTGCCAGCAGTCAGGGGGGCAGCAATCAGCCCCAGCATTTT. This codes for CASSQGGSNQPQHF.

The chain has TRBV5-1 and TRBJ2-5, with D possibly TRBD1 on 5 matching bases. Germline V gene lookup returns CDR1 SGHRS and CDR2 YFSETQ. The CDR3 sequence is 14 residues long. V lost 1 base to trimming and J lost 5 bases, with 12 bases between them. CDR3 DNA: TGCGCCAGCAGCTTGAGTGGGGCGCCGGAGACCCAGTACTTC. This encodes CASSLSGAPETQYF. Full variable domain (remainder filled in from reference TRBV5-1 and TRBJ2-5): KAGVTQTPRYLIKTRGQQVTLSCSPISGHRSVSWYQQTPGQGLQFLFEYFSETQRNKGNFPGRFSGRQFSNSRSEMNVSTLELGDSALYLCASSLSGAPETQYFGPGTRLLVL.

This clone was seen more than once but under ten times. CDR3 bases: TGTGCCAGCAGCGAAGGGACTAGCGGGGGAGACCATCAAGAGACCCAGTACTTC. This translates into CASSEGTSGGDHQETQYF. V usage is TRBV9 and J usage is TRBJ2-5; 14 bases align to TRBD2. The CDR3 is 18 amino acids. Losses at the gene ends were 3 bases for V and 2 bases for J; bases not matched to a gene: 9. CDR1 and CDR2 from the germline V gene are SGDLS and YYNGEE.

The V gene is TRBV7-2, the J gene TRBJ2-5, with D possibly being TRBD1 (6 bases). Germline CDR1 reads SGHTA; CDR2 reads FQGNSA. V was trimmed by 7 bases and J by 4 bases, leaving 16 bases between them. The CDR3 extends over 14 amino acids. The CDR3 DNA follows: TGTGCCAGCAACCACGGACAGCCTCGAGAGACCCAGTACTTC. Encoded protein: CASNHGQPRETQYF.

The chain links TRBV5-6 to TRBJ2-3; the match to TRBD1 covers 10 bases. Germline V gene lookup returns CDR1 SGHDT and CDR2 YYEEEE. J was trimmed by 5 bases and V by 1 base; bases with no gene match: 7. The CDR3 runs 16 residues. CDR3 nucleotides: TGTGCCAGCAGCTTGATCCGACAGGGGGCTATAGATACGCAGTATTTT. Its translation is CASSLIRQGAIDTQYF.

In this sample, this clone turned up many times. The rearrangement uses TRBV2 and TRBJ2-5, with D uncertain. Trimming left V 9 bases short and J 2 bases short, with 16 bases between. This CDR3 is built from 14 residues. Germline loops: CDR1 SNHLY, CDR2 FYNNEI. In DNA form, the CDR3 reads TGTGCCAGTACCTACCTATCGGCACAAGAGACCCAGTACTTC. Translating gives CASTYLSAQETQYF. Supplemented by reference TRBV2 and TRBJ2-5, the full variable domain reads EPEVTQTPSHQVTQMGQEVILRCVPISNHLYFYWYRQILGQKVEFLVSFYNNEISEKSEIFDDQFSVERPDGSNFTLKIRSTKLEDSAMYFCASTYLSAQETQYFGPGTRLLVL.

CDR3 loop: CASSAGGRLTAETQYF. CDR3 bases: TGTGCCAGCAGCGCCGGAGGTCGACTTACAGCCGAGACCCAGTACTTC. The chain carries TRBV9 and TRBJ2-5; a weak D match, TRBD2 (5 bases). Germline lookup yields CDR1 SGDLS and CDR2 YYNGEE. Trimming shortened V by 3 bases and J by 5 bases, and 20 bases separated the two germline ends. The CDR3 extends over 16 amino acids.

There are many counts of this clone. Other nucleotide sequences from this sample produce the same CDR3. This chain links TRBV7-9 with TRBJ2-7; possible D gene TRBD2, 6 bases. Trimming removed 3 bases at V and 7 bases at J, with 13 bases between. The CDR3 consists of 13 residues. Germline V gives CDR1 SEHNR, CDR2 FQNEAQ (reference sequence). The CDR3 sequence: CASSLSTGGEQYF. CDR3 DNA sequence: TGTGCCAGCAGCTTGTCCACCGGGGGTGAGCAGTACTTC.

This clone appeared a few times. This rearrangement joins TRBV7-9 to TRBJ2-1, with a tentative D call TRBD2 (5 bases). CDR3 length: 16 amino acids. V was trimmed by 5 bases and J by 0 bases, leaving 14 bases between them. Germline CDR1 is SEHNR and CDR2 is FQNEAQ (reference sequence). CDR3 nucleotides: TGTGCCAGCAGCATCAGCGGTAGGAGCTCCTACAATGAGCAGTTCTTC. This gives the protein CASSISGRSSYNEQFF.

In nucleotides, the CDR3 is TGTGCCAGTAGGCAGGGTGGAGTCCAGCCCCAGCATTTT. Protein sequence: CASRQGGVQPQHF. This chain joins TRBV19 and TRBJ1-5; D is possibly TRBD1 (5 bases). V gave up 6 bases and J gave up 7 bases, with 13 bases separating them. The CDR3 covers 13 residues. Looked up from germline, CDR1 is LNHDA and CDR2 is SQIVND (reference sequence). Together with reference TRBV19 and TRBJ1-5, the CDR3 gives the full variable domain: DGGITQSPKYLFRKEGQNVTLSCEQNLNHDAMYWYRQDPGQGLRLIYYSQIVNDFQKGDIAEGYSVSREKKESFPLTVTSAQKNPTAFYLCASRQGGVQPQHFGDGTRLSIL.

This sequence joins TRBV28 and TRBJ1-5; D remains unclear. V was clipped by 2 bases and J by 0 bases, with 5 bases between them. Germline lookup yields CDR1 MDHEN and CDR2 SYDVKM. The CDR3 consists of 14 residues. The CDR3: CASSLGFSNQPQHF. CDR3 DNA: TGTGCCAGCAGTTTAGGGTTTAGCAATCAGCCCCAGCATTTT.

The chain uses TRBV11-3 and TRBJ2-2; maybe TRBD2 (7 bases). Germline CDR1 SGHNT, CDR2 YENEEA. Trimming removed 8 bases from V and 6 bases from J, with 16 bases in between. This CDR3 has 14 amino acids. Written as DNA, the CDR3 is TGTGCCAGCGGCGCGGGGGCCTTAGCCGGGGAGCTGTTTTTT. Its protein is CASGAGALAGELFF.

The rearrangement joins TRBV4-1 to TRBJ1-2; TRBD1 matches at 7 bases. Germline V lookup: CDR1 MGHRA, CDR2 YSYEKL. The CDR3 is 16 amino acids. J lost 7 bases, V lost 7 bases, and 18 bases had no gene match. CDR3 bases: TGCGCCAGCACACCTTTCAACAGGGGTGGAGGTAGTGGCTACACCTTC. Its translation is CASTPFNRGGGSGYTF.